This entry features one T cell receptor (beta chain) sequence. Its antigen is still unknown. Nothing much larger sits one base from this clone, and base qualities are not available. The data are from a study of blood T cell repertoires in COVID-19 (dated by TCRdb to 2018 to 2021). At the level of the whole study: Collaborator samples came from the United States, Italy and Spain and covered acute and convalescent phases of COVID-19. The material from the prospective study consisted of cDNA or gDNA derived from T cells, B-cell-depleted T cells, or PBMCs. The dataset comprised deeply sampled blood TCRbeta repertoires from subjects exposed to, actively infected with, or recovered from COVID-19. The repertoires were released in a freely available public database meant as a resource for research on the immune response to SARS-CoV-2. The samples were drawn from the first 160 participants of the ongoing ImmuneRACE study and from under 1,500 subjects provided by 6 global collaborators. The sample metadata nearly always contained a de-identified subject ID, COVID-19 status, age in years and sex. Where HLA class I and class II types were available, the types were taken from metadata supplied by the sample provider, not from assay-based typing. Study-wide findings and limitations: The amount of clinical and demographic metadata varied by source and participant and was provided uncurated.

TCRbeta CDR3 regions were amplified from genomic DNA by means of the immunoSEQ Assay, a bias-controlled multiplex PCR. The published analysis was carried out like this. The number of nucleated cells in each sample was estimated by amplification of reference gene primers within the assay. Sequence reads were collapsed and filtered to measure the absolute abundance of every unique TCRbeta CDR3 rearrangement. For each sample, productive Simpson clonality was calculated as the square root of Simpson's diversity index over productive rearrangements. What TCRdb holds here is the immuneACCESS table cut down to in-frame rearrangements. Part of the clones is not present; checked against another copy, under half of the missing clones reflect an unresolved V gene, and the others are unexplained. V and J calls and clone size are those listed in that table; D and trimming were worked out from the DNA. This sample comprises some 280,000 clones, 85% of them detected only once. The ten largest clones take up less than 4.5% of the sample.

V trim: 1 base; J trim: 1 base; unmatched bases: 4. As encoded in the germline V gene, CDR1 is MGHRA while CDR2 is YSYEKL. The CDR3 sequence holds 16 residues, the cysteine and phenylalanine included. CDR3 DNA only is kept here, 48 bases in frame from base 1. Each collaborating institution followed its own protocols to collect whole blood in K2EDTA tubes. For TCRbeta analysis, collaborators shipped samples in one of three forms: frozen whole blood, isolated PBMCs, or DNA extracted from either of those sample types. The sample consisted of peripheral blood. The receptor comes from a woman between 50 and 59 years old with active or convalescent COVID-19. Here the chain combines TRBV4-1 and TRBJ2-3, with 8 bases in between that match TRBD2. In nucleotide form, the sequence is TGCGCCAGCAGCCAAGTTCCGACTAGCGGCACAGATACGCAGTATTTT. It encodes CASSQVPTSGTDTQYF.